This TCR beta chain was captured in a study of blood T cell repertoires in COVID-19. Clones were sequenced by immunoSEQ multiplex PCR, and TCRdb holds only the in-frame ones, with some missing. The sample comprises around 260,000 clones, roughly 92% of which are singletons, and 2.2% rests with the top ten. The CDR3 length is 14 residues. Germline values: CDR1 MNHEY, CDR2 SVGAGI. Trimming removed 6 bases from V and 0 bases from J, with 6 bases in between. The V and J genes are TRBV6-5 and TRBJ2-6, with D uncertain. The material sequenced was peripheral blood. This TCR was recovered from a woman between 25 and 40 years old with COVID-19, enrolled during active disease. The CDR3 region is CASSRSSGANVLTF. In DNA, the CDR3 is TGTGCCAGCAGCCGGTCCTCTGGGGCCAACGTCCTGACTTTC.